The rows below give T cell receptor beta chains drawn from one sample of a study of blood T cell repertoires in COVID-19. TCRdb's copy holds only in-frame clones and misses some; the assay was immunoSEQ multiplex PCR. The data show under 450,000 clones, 87% seen once. Sequencing was performed on PBMCs or T cells enriched from blood (not recorded which). Source of these receptors: a man aged 30-40 years who had recovered from COVID-19. Each CDR3 is given without its conserved first and last residue.

CDR3aa,len,j_gene,v_gene
ASSHYPSSQGGNTEAF,16,TRBJ1-1,TRBV3-1/TRBV3-2
AWSVRLGGGTEAF,13,TRBJ1-1,TRBV30
ASSLTSGAGNIQY,13,TRBJ2-4,TRBV7-2
ASSTSGVLSGNTIY,14,TRBJ1-3,TRBV3-1/TRBV3-2
ASSLRTGFNEKLF,13,TRBJ1-4,TRBV5-1
ASRLDSATNEKLF,13,TRBJ1-4,TRBV7-2
ASSLTMNTEAF,11,TRBJ1-1,TRBV5-1
ASSLGGQAHEQY,12,TRBJ2-7,TRBV7-2
ASSTGLGAYNEQF,13,TRBJ2-1,TRBV5-4
SAERIFNYGYT,11,TRBJ1-2,TRBV29-1
ASSQGEIIGTYAYEQY,16,TRBJ2-7,TRBV14
ASSLWDRGLRTPLH,14,TRBJ1-6,TRBV11-2
ASSQNRQGSETQY,13,TRBJ2-5,TRBV6-6
ASGRGSGNTIY,11,TRBJ1-3,TRBV12-5
ASSPPQGNYGYT,12,TRBJ1-2,TRBV19
ARSLGGGGYEQY,12,TRBJ2-7,TRBV5-1
ASSYSTGTGMHIQY,14,TRBJ2-4,TRBV6-5
ASSIRTGGYSGNTIY,15,TRBJ1-3,TRBV19
ASSFSGPRGEAF,12,TRBJ1-1,TRBV19
SAEGGRGYT,9,TRBJ1-2,TRBV29-1
ASSIHPAGGPAGELF,15,TRBJ2-2,TRBV4-2
ASSLTGTPTFTEAF,14,TRBJ1-1,TRBV6-5
ATSPGVRGDYEQY,13,TRBJ2-7,TRBV15
ASSQQRNTEAF,11,TRBJ1-1,TRBV14
ASSQVRSGGVADTQY,15,TRBJ2-3,TRBV4-3
ASSLIPGGETQY,12,TRBJ2-5,TRBV5-1
ASSPVVQGPAGEKLF,15,TRBJ1-4,TRBV18
ASSASSHTEAF,11,TRBJ1-1,TRBV9
AISESQYYGYT,11,TRBJ1-2,TRBV10-3
ASSPSENSPLH,11,TRBJ1-6,TRBV18
ASHLRETNEKLF,12,TRBJ1-4,TRBV19
ASSQDLLAGLTEAF,14,TRBJ1-1,TRBV3-1/TRBV3-2
ASSPRIFQETQY,12,TRBJ2-5,TRBV7-8
ASSDTLQETQY,11,TRBJ2-5,TRBV6-5
ASRGEQSNYGYT,12,TRBJ1-2,TRBV9
AISEGREDEAF,11,TRBJ1-1,TRBV10-3
ASSPTTGVRSPLH,13,TRBJ1-6,TRBV3-1/TRBV3-2
AWKAGRKLF,9,TRBJ1-4,TRBV30
ASSLDSHRGQPQH,13,TRBJ1-5,TRBV5-1
ASSPTVGTEAF,11,TRBJ1-1,TRBV18
ASSTYRTENTEAF,13,TRBJ1-1,TRBV18
ASSGRTDTGELF,12,TRBJ2-2,TRBV5-4
ASSEWTSNEQF,11,TRBJ2-1,TRBV6-1
ASSATGTGHEKLF,13,TRBJ1-4,TRBV5-1
ASRRTGSYGYT,11,TRBJ1-2,TRBV10-2
ATNLGGNTEAF,11,TRBJ1-1,TRBV19